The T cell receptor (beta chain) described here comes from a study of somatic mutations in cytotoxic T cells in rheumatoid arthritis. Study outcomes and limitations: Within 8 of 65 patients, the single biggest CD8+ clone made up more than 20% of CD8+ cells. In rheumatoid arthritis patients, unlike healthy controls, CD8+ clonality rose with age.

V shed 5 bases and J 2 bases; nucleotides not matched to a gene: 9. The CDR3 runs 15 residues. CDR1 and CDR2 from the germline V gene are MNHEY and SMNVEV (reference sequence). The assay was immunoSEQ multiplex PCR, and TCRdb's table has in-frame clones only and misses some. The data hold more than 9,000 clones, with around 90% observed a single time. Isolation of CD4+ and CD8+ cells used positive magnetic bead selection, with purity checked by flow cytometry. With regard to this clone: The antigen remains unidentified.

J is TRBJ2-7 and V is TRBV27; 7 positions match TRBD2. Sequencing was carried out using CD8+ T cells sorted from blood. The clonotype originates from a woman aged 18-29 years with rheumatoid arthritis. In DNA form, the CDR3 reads TGTGCCAGCAGTCCTCGAACGGGAGGTCCCTACGAGCAGTACTTC. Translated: CASSPRTGGPYEQYF.